This T cell receptor (beta chain) came from a study of Ad26.COV2.S vaccination and SARS-CoV-2 variants. Study overall: The authors gave Ad26.COV2.S intramuscularly, either once or twice 56 days apart. Overall study results and limits: Measures of TCR breadth and depth may have fallen short of total T cell responses.

Profiled with immunoSEQ multiplex PCR; TCRdb holds only in-frame clones, not every one. Of around 450,000 clones listed, roughly nine tenths were seen once; the top ten hold 1.5% to 2%. Treatment described: 15 to 20 received Ad26.COV2.S at low or high dose, single or two shots; roughly five received placebo; per-sample allocation not given. The samples date from day 63 after the first vaccine or placebo injection. Donation was by an adult aged 18-55 years who was in Boston. What was given as vaccine was an Ad26 vector encoding Wuhan-strain SARS-CoV-2 spike. Deletions cut 4 bases from V and 7 bases from J, with 17 bases between. Germline CDR1 reads MGHRA; CDR2 reads YSYEKL. The CDR3 has 16 amino acids. Notes on this clone: Its target is not known.

The receptor was derived from a person aged 18-65 years who received the Ad26.COV2.S COVID-19 vaccine or a placebo. The chain links TRBV4-1 to TRBJ1-6; weak D call: TRBD1 (5 bases). Sample: peripheral blood, taken in a trial of Ad26.COV2.S vaccine versus placebo. The CDR3 protein is CASSPNSGKSNSPLHF. The CDR3 DNA follows: TGCGCCAGCAGCCCGAATTCAGGGAAATCAAATTCACCCCTCCACTTT.